This T cell receptor (beta chain) was found in a study of T cell responses to AZD1222 COVID-19 vaccine. Background on the study: It was second doses at about 4 or about 12 weeks that were pooled.

Sequencing was performed with immunoSEQ multiplex PCR; in TCRdb, only in-frame clones are kept and a portion is missing. The sample lists some 96,000 clones, over 90% occurring once. The germline V gene encodes CDR1 SNHLY and CDR2 FYNNEI. V lost 1 base and J lost 9, with 12 bases in between. The CDR3 has 13 residues. This TCR came from an adult in good health. Sequencing used peripheral blood, obtained on day 0 of AZD1222 vaccination. This chain joins TRBV2 and TRBJ1-1; D not resolved. The CDR3 loop is CASSEGGQSQAFF. CDR3 DNA: TGTGCCAGCAGTGAAGGAGGGCAGTCGCAAGCTTTCTTT.